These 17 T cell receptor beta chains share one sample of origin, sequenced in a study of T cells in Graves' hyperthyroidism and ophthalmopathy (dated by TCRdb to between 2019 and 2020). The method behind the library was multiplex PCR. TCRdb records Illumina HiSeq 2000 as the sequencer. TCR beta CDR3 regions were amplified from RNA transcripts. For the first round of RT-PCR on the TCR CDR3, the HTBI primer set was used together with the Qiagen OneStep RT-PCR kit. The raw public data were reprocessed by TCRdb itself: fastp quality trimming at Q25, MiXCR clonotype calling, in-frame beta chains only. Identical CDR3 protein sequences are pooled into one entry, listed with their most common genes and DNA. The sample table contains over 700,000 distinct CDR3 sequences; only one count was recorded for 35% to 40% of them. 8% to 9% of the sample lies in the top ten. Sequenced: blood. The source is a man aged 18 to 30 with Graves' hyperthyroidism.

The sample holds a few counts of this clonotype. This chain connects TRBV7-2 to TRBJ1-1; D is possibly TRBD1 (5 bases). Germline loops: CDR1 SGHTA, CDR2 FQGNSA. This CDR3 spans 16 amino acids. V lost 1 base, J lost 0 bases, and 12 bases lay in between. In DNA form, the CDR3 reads TGTGCCAGCAGCTTAGTCGGGGGACTCTTGAACACTGAAGCTTTCTTT. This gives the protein CASSLVGGLLNTEAFF.

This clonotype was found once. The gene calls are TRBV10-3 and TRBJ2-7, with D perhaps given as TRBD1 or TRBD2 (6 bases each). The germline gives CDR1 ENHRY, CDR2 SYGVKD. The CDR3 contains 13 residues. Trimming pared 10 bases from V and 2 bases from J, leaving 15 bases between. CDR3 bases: TGTGCCAGCAGGGGCGGGGTGCCCTACGAGCAGTACTTC. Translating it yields CASRGGVPYEQYF.

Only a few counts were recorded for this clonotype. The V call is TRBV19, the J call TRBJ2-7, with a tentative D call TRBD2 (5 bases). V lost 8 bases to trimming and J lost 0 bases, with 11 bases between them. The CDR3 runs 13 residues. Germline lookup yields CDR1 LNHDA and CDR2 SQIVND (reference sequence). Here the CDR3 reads CASARRGSYEQYF. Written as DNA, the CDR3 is TGTGCCAGTGCGAGACGGGGCTCCTACGAGCAGTACTTC.

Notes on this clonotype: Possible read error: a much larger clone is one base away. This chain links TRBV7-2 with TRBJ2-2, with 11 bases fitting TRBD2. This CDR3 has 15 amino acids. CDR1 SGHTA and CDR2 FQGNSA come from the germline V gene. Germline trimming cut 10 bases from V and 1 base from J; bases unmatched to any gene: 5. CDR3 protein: CANTLAGGNTGELFF. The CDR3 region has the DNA TGTGCCAACACCCTAGCGGGAGGGAACACCGGGGAGCTGTTTTTT.

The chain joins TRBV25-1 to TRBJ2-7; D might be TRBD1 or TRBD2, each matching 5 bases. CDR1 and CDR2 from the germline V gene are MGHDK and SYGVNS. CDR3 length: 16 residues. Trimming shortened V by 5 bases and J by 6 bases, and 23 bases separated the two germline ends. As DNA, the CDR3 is TGTGCCAGCAGTCAACCCTCAGGGTTCGGACTGAGCGAGCAGTACTTC. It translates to CASSQPSGFGLSEQYF.

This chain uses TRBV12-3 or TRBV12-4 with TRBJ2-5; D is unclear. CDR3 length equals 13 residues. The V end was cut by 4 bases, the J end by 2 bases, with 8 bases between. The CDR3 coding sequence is TGTGCCAGCAGTTCTCTCCTACAAGAGACCCAGTACTTC. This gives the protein CASSSLLQETQYF.

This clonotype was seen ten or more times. CDR3 nucleotides: TGCAGTGCTAGAGAAGGCTCTGGGGCCAACGTCCTGACTTTC. Protein sequence: CSAREGSGANVLTF. V and J are TRBV20-1 and TRBJ2-6, with D uncertain. CDR3 length equals 14 residues. Germline values: CDR1 DFQATT, CDR2 SNEGSKA (reference sequence). V was shortened by 0 bases and J by 0 bases, with 3 bases between the two germline ends.

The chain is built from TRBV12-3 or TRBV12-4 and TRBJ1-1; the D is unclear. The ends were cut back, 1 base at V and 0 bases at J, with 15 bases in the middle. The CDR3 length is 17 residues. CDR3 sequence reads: CASSLDRHRSVNTEAFF. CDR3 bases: TGTGCCAGCAGTTTAGATCGACACCGGTCCGTGAACACTGAAGCTTTCTTT.

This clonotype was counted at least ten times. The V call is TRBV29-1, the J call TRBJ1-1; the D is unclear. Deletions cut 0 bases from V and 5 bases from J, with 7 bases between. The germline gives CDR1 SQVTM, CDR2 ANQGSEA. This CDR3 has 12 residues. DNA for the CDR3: TGCAGCGTTGAAGATCCGGGGACTGAAGCTTTCTTT. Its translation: CSVEDPGTEAFF.

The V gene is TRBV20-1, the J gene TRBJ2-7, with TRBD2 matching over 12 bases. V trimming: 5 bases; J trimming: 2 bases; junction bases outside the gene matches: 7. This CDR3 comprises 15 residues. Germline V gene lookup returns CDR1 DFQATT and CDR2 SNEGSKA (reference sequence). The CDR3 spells CSAWALAGGTYEQYF. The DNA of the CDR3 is TGCAGTGCTTGGGCCCTAGCGGGGGGGACCTACGAGCAGTACTTC.

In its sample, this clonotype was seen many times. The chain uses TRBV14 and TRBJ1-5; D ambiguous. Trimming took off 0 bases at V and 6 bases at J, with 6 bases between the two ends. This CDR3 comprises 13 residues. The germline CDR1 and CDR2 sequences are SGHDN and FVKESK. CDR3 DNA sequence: TGTGCCAGCAGCCAAGATTATAGTCAGCCCCAGCATTTT. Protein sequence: CASSQDYSQPQHF. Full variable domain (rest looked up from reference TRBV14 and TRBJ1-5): EAGVTQFPSHSVIEKGQTVTLRCDPISGHDNLYWYRRVMGKEIKFLLHFVKESKQDESGMPNNRFLAERTGGTYSTLKVQPAELEDSGVYFCASSQDYSQPQHFGDGTRLSIL.

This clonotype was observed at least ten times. This CDR3 reads CASSLVYRPYEQYF. The CDR3 bases are TGTGCCAGCAGCTTAGTTTACCGACCCTACGAGCAGTACTTC. This chain connects TRBV7-9 to TRBJ2-7; D uncertain. This CDR3 has 14 amino acids. V lost 1 base to trimming and J lost 2 bases, with 9 bases between them. CDR1 SEHNR and CDR2 FQNEAQ come from the germline V gene (reference sequence).

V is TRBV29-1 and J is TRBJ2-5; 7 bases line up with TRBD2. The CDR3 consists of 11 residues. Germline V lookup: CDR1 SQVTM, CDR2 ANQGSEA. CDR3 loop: CTQGGDETQYF. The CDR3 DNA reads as TGCACCCAGGGAGGGGACGAGACCCAGTACTTC.

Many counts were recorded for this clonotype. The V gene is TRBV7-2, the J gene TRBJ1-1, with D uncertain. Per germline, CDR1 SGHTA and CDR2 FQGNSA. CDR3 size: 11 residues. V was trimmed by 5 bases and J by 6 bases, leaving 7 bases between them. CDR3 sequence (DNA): TGTGCCAGCAGCCTGACACCTGAAGCTTTCTTT. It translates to CASSLTPEAFF. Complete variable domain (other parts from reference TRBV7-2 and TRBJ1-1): GAGVSQSPSNKVTEKGKDVELRCDPISGHTALYWYRQSLGQGLEFLIYFQGNSAPDKSGLPSDRFSAERTGGSVSTLTIQRTQQEDSAVYLCASSLTPEAFFGQGTRLTVV.

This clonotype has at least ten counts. The CDR3 loop reads CSVEDQGRVTYGYTF. CDR3 bases: TGCAGCGTTGAAGATCAGGGCAGGGTTACATATGGCTACACCTTC. This sequence joins TRBV29-1 and TRBJ1-2; D is perhaps TRBD1 (5 bases). The V gene lost 0 bases and the J gene lost 5 bases, with 16 bases spanning the gap. This CDR3 has 15 residues. Germline lookup yields CDR1 SQVTM and CDR2 ANQGSEA.

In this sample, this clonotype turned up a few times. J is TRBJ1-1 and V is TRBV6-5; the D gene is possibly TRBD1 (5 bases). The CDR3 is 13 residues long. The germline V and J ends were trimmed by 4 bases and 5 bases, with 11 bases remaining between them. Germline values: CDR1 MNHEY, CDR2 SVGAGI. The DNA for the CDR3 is TGTGCCAGCAGTTCCCTGGACACTACTGAAGCTTTCTTT. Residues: CASSSLDTTEAFF.

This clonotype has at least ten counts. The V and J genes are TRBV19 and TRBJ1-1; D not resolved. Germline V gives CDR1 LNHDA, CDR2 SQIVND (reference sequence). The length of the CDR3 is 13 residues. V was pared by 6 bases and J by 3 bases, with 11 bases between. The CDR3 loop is CASSKYEDTEAFF. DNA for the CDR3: TGTGCCAGTAGCAAGTATGAGGACACTGAAGCTTTCTTT.